Below, 18 T cell receptor beta chains from the same sample are listed, as sequenced in a study of blood T cell repertoires in COVID-19. Assay used: immunoSEQ multiplex PCR; TCRdb lists only in-frame clones, some missing. The top ten hold roughly 1.6% of the sample, which has about 190,000 clones, roughly 90% seen once. Sequenced: peripheral blood. These receptors came from a man aged 18 to 29 with active or convalescent COVID-19.

The gene calls are TRBV5-1 and TRBJ1-1; 9 positions agree with TRBD1. Unmatched junction bases numbered 5, after V lost 7 bases and J lost 1 base. Germline V gene sequence: CDR1 SGHRS, CDR2 YFSETQ. The CDR3 extends over 14 amino acids. The CDR3, as DNA: TGCGCCAGCTACGCGGGACAGGGGAACACTGAAGCTTTCTTT. This encodes CASYAGQGNTEAFF.

The V gene is TRBV25-1, the J gene TRBJ2-1; TRBD2 matches at 10 bases. J was trimmed by 10 bases and V by 6 bases; bases with no gene match: 12. In germline, CDR1 is MGHDK, CDR2 SYGVNS. This CDR3 is 15 amino acids long. The CDR3 spells CASSGRTSGFLEQFF. As DNA, the CDR3 is TGTGCCAGCAGCGGACGGACTAGCGGCTTTCTGGAGCAGTTCTTC.

V usage is TRBV5-1 and J usage is TRBJ1-5; perhaps TRBD1 as D (5 bases). The CDR3 runs 10 residues. Per the germline V gene, CDR1 is SGHRS and CDR2 is YFSETQ. CDR3: CARGFQPQHF. The CDR3 region has the DNA TGCGCTAGGGGATTTCAGCCCCAGCATTTT.

CDR3 region: CASSLGARAGTDTQYF. The CDR3 DNA sequence: TGTGCCAGCAGCTTAGGGGCTCGAGCGGGAACAGATACGCAGTATTTT. The chain uses TRBV13 and TRBJ2-3; 7 bases map to TRBD2. J was trimmed by 3 bases and V by 0 bases; bases with no gene match: 6. CDR1 is PRHDT, CDR2 FYEKMQ, per germline (reference sequence). The CDR3 spans 16 residues.

This rearrangement joins TRBV2 to TRBJ1-6, with TRBD1 matching over 10 bases. The length of the CDR3 is 14 residues. V was pared by 6 bases and J by 7 bases, with 3 bases of the junction left unmatched. The germline gives CDR1 SNHLY, CDR2 FYNNEI. The CDR3 region is CASSPGQGNSPLHF. In DNA, the CDR3 is TGTGCCAGCAGCCCGGGACAGGGGAATTCACCCCTCCACTTT.

The genes are TRBV6-5 and TRBJ1-1; D is unresolved. The V gene's germline CDR1 is MNHEY and CDR2 SVGAGI. The CDR3 runs to 11 residues. V shed 2 bases and J shed 5 bases, with 3 bases lying between them. The CDR3 DNA follows: TGTGCCAGCAGTTACCTGACTGAAGCTTTCTTT. Its translation is CASSYLTEAFF.

The chain has TRBV5-8 and TRBJ1-5; 7 bases are a match to TRBD1. The CDR3 runs to 14 residues. After removal of 4 bases from V and 4 bases from J, the junction contained 5 bases not matched to a gene. In germline, CDR1 is SGHTS, CDR2 YDEGEE. In nucleotides, the CDR3 is TGTGCCAGCAGCCACAGGGGAATTAATCAGCCCCAGCATTTT. It translates to CASSHRGINQPQHF.

The chain uses TRBV11-2 and TRBJ1-2; no firm D call. CDR1 SGHAT and CDR2 FQNNGV come from the germline V gene. Trimming stripped 0 bases from V and 0 bases from J, with 5 bases between. The CDR3 is 14 residues long. The CDR3 DNA sequence: TGTGCCAGCAGCTTAGACAGTCCTAACTATGGCTACACCTTC. It yields the protein CASSLDSPNYGYTF.

V is TRBV7-9 and J is TRBJ1-3; D is ambiguous. The CDR3 spans 13 residues. Germline V gives CDR1 SEHNR, CDR2 FQNEAQ (reference sequence). V shed 7 bases and J shed 0 bases, with 7 bases lying between them. CDR3 coding DNA: TGTGCCAGCAAAATAAACTCTGGAAACACCATATATTTT. Its protein is CASKINSGNTIYF.

The rearrangement joins TRBV4-3 to TRBJ2-7; TRBD2 is a possible D gene (6 bases). CDR1 is LGHNA, CDR2 YSLEER, per germline. The V end lost 3 bases, the J end lost 0 bases, and 18 bases lay between the germline ends. CDR3 length: 17 amino acids. The CDR3 DNA is TGCGCCAGCAGCCACGGAGTTAGCGGAGGGAGCTCCTACGAGCAGTACTTC. Translating it yields CASSHGVSGGSSYEQYF.

Here the CDR3 reads CASFGGGQDEQFF. Written as DNA, the CDR3 is TGTGCCTCTTTCGGGGGGGGCCAGGATGAGCAGTTCTTC. The gene calls are TRBV24-1 and TRBJ2-1; 8 bases agree with TRBD2. The CDR3 runs to 13 residues. J lost 8 bases, V lost 12 bases, and 11 bases had no gene match. CDR1 is KGHDR, CDR2 SFDVKD, per germline.

This chain joins TRBV15 and TRBJ2-7; 10 nucleotides align to TRBD2. Unmatched junction bases numbered 4, after V lost 4 bases and J lost 1 base. The CDR3 extends over 15 amino acids. The V gene's germline CDR1 is LNHNV and CDR2 YYDKDF (reference sequence). In DNA form, the CDR3 reads TGTGCCACCAGCATGTGGACTAGCGGTTCCTACGAGCAGTACTTC. Its translation: CATSMWTSGSYEQYF. Full variable domain (remainder filled in from reference TRBV15 and TRBJ2-7): DAMVIQNPRYQVTQFGKPVTLSCSQTLNHNVMYWYQQKSSQAPKLLFHYYDKDFNNEADTPDNFQSRRPNTSFCFLDIRSPGLGDTAMYLCATSMWTSGSYEQYFGPGTRLTVT.

This clone was picked up a small number of times. This chain uses TRBV6-5 with TRBJ2-7; 8 bases are shared with TRBD2. After removal of 5 bases from V and 3 bases from J, the junction contained 9 bases not matched to a gene. This CDR3 is built from 15 residues. CDR1 MNHEY and CDR2 SVGAGI come from the germline V gene. In nucleotides, the CDR3 is TGTGCCAGCAGTCTAAGCGGACTAGCCTACTACGAGCAGTACTTC. Amino acids: CASSLSGLAYYEQYF.

J is TRBJ2-3 and V is TRBV29-1, with TRBD2 matching 10 bases. The CDR3 is 15 amino acids. V shed 7 bases and J 8 bases; nucleotides not matched to a gene: 15. Germline loops: CDR1 SQVTM, CDR2 ANQGSEA. The CDR3 loop reads CSAPGQRGGLGTQYF. The CDR3 DNA follows: TGCAGCGCCCCAGGACAGCGGGGGGGCTTGGGTACGCAGTATTTT.

The chain combines TRBV3-1 (or the pseudogene TRBV3-2) with TRBJ2-1; 8 nucleotides match TRBD2. This CDR3 spans 15 amino acids. Losses at the gene ends were 8 bases for V and 4 bases for J; bases not matched to a gene: 10. Germline values: CDR1 LGHDT, CDR2 YNNKEL (reference sequence). For the CDR3, the DNA is TGTGCCAGCGTTCAATTCCGCGGGGGGTACAATGAGCAGTTCTTC. Its translation is CASVQFRGGYNEQFF.

CDR3 DNA sequence: TGCGCCAGCAGAACGACAGGGGAAAATGAAAAACTGTTTTTT. Amino acids: CASRTTGENEKLFF. This chain connects TRBV5-1 to TRBJ1-4, with 8 bases fitting TRBD1. The length of the CDR3 is 14 residues. The germline V gene has CDR1 SGHRS and CDR2 YFSETQ. Unmatched junction bases numbered 5, after V lost 5 bases and J lost 5 bases.

Only one count was recorded for this clone. The chain joins TRBV9 to TRBJ2-1, with unresolved D. Germline V gives CDR1 SGDLS, CDR2 YYNGEE. The CDR3 runs to 14 residues. Trimming took off 4 bases at V and 7 bases at J, with 15 bases between the two ends. The CDR3 is CASSLRSVGNEQFF. CDR3 coding DNA: TGTGCCAGCAGCCTCCGGAGCGTTGGGAATGAGCAGTTCTTC.

In DNA form, the CDR3 reads TGTGCCAGCACCCTATTCGTGGTCGCCGGGGCCAACGTCCTGACTTTC. It yields the protein CASTLFVVAGANVLTF. The chain employs TRBV7-8 and TRBJ2-6, with D hard to call. Trimming pared 7 bases from V and 4 bases from J, leaving 17 bases between. Germline V gene data show CDR1 as SGHVS and CDR2 as FQNEAQ. The CDR3 has 16 amino acids. Filled out from reference TRBV7-8 and TRBJ2-6, the complete variable domain reads GAGVSQSPRYKVAKRGQDVALRCDPISGHVSLFWYQQALGQGPEFLTYFQNEAQLDKSGLPSDRFFAERPEGSVSTLKIQRTQQEDSAVYLCASTLFVVAGANVLTFGAGSRLTVL.